Included here is one TCR beta chain sequence, with context. The sample belongs to a study of glioma-infiltrating T cells after dendritic cell vaccination. The repertoire was sequenced with immunoSEQ multiplex PCR; TCRdb's copy has only in-frame clones and lacks some. The sample carries roughly 100,000 clones, 81% recorded once. Germline-derived CDR1 and CDR2 are KGHSH and LQKENI. Germline trimming cut 3 bases from V and 2 bases from J; bases unmatched to any gene: 4. The CDR3 is 15 residues long. This chain links TRBV18 with TRBJ2-5; 9 bases are a match to TRBD2. The receptor was derived from a human donor with glioblastoma. The sequenced sample was blood, obtained before dendritic cell vaccination. CDR3 amino acids: CASSPPGLAQETQYF. The CDR3 DNA reads as TGTGCCAGCTCACCCCCGGGACTAGCACAAGAGACCCAGTACTTC.